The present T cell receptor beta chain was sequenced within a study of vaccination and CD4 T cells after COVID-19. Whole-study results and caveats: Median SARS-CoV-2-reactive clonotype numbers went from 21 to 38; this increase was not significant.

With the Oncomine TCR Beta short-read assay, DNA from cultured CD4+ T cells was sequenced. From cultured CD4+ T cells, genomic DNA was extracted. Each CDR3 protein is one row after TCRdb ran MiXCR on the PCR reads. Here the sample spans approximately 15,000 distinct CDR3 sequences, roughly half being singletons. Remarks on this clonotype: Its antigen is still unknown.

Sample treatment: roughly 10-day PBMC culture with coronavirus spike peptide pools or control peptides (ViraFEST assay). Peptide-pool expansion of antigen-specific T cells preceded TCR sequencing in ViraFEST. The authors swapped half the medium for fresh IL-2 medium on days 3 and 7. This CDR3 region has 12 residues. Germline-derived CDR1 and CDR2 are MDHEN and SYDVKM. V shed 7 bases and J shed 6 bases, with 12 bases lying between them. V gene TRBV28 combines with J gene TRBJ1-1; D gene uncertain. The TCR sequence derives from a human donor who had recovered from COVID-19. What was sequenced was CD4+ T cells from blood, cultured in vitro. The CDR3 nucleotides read TGTGCCAGCACCTCCGCGGTCGCTGAAGCTTTCTTT. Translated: CASTSAVAEAFF.